These T cell receptor beta chains were read from a single sample in a study of blood T cell repertoires in COVID-19. This table comes from immunoSEQ multiplex PCR, and its TCRdb copy is limited to in-frame clones, with some not included. This repertoire shows around 300,000 clones, roughly nine tenths found once; its top ten account for 2.5% to 3.5%. Sample: PBMCs or T cells enriched from blood (not recorded which). Receptors were obtained from a woman in her forties or fifties who had recovered from COVID-19. CDR3s leave out the opening cysteine and the closing phenylalanine or tryptophan. Each record gives: J gene, V gene, CDR3 protein.

TRBJ1-5 | TRBV24-1 | ATSSEGPQPQH
TRBJ2-3 | TRBV6-1 | ASSEPGGWSTDTQY
TRBJ2-1 | TRBV28 | ASSFSQSARGSQQF
TRBJ2-1 | TRBV2 | ASQMDRNMDEQF
TRBJ2-7 | TRBV30 | AWSVPGTGDYEQY
TRBJ1-1 | TRBV5-1 | ASSVGHRGGTEAF
TRBJ1-1 | TRBV6-5 | ASTLRTGSMFAF
TRBJ1-6 | TRBV28 | ASSAWTGSVVTPLH
TRBJ1-4 | TRBV10-1 | ASSESRVMKKLF
TRBJ1-6 | TRBV7-6 | ASSSQGADNSPLH
TRBJ2-5 | TRBV7-9 | ASSLVGGTGETQY
TRBJ2-6 | TRBV5-8 | ASSTDRRGSGANVLT
TRBJ2-1 | TRBV4-2 | ASSQDGGNEQF
TRBJ1-6 | TRBV2 | ASSVQQASGSPLH
TRBJ2-3 | TRBV7-9 | ASSPSPRDSFPDTQY
TRBJ1-5 | TRBV7-2 | ASSMTGRNQPQH
TRBJ1-1 | TRBV18 | ASSLDRGSVTEAF
TRBJ2-1 | TRBV7-8 | ASSPSLGRGTGRQGNEQF
TRBJ1-2 | TRBV28 | ASSSVGGYGYT
TRBJ2-1 | TRBV19 | ASSTWGQGVFDEQF
TRBJ2-7 | TRBV28 | ASSSPSRWGQGLSYEQY
TRBJ1-2 | TRBV28 | ASSSDYGYT
TRBJ1-1 | TRBV7-7 | ASSSGLNTEAF
TRBJ1-5 | TRBV7-9 | ASSLGDSSNQPQH